A selection of T cell receptor beta chains follows, all from one sample in a study of monozygotic twins with inflammatory bowel disease. For each CDR3 protein, TCRdb gives one entry from its re-call of the 5' RACE reads, without DNA. This table lists more than 75,000 distinct CDR3 sequences. Sequencing was performed on blood. These receptors came from a human donor with ulcerative colitis or Crohn's disease, or a healthy co-twin of an affected twin (not recorded which). Both conserved end residues are part of each CDR3.

j_call v_call cdr3_aa
TRBJ2-7 TRBV20-1 CSASGQWSEQYF
TRBJ2-5 TRBV5-4 CASSLYLASQETQYF
TRBJ1-2 TRBV27 CASSLSVGVGYTF
TRBJ2-7 TRBV20-1 CSAREGAAGAEQYF
TRBJ2-3 TRBV7-6 CASSPGLVADTQYF
TRBJ1-2 TRBV19 CASSIRWDYGYTF
TRBJ2-7 TRBV27 CASSWGRRYEQYF
TRBJ2-2 TRBV24-1 CATSSTSPNTGELFF
TRBJ2-7 TRBV9 CASSPSSSVPTYEQYF
TRBJ2-1 TRBV5-1 CASSLEPSHLVGDEQFF
TRBJ2-5 TRBV5-6 CASSLGGVKTQYF
TRBJ1-1 TRBV20-1 CSARDWSSDTEAFF
TRBJ2-5 TRBV20-1 CSARTGVRETQYF
TRBJ2-2 TRBV6-5 CASSYGSSGAGELFF
TRBJ2-2 TRBV5-5 CASSLQGSNTGELFF
TRBJ1-4 TRBV11-2 CASSLGQFNEKLFF
TRBJ2-1 TRBV3-1 CASSLGSGGSYNEQFF
TRBJ2-2 TRBV12-3/TRBV12-4 CASSWRQADTGELFF
TRBJ1-2 TRBV6-5 CASSLGAYGYTF
TRBJ2-1 TRBV19 CASSWGQGARDEQFF
TRBJ1-1 TRBV20-1 CSARGQENSKAFF
TRBJ2-1 TRBV6-5 CASSYGPRGHNEQFF
TRBJ1-2 TRBV9 CASTKSAYEGYTF
TRBJ1-1 TRBV20-1 CSANRDRVPEAFF
TRBJ1-5 TRBV12-3/TRBV12-4 CASSLRQDQPQHF
TRBJ2-1 TRBV20-1 CSARDGGTPYNEQFF
TRBJ1-1 TRBV12-3/TRBV12-4 CASRHGQGQRARGEAFF
TRBJ1-1 TRBV6-5 CASSYDSAMNTEAFF
TRBJ1-1 TRBV6-6 CASSYGGNTEAFF
TRBJ2-3 TRBV6-1 CAVRDSPTDTQYF
TRBJ2-7 TRBV7-7 CASSRTGDNEQYF
TRBJ2-3 TRBV5-1 CASSPDPTQAKDTQYF
TRBJ1-2 TRBV2 CASAGTGGTYGYTF
TRBJ1-5 TRBV20-1 CSASQGSNQPQHF
TRBJ2-1 TRBV4-1 CASSQGGTGKYNEQFF
TRBJ1-2 TRBV3-1 CASSQPGQGYGYTF
TRBJ2-1 TRBV12-3/TRBV12-4 CASSRQGLYNEQFF